This passage covers 21 T cell receptor beta chains from one sample sequenced in a study of T-cell reconstitution after alpha-beta-depleted transplantation in children. This sample's TCRbeta library carried unique molecular identifier barcodes. MiXCR was run by TCRdb on the PCR reads, yielding one entry per CDR3 protein. Here the sample spans some 450,000 distinct CDR3 sequences, over 40% being singletons. The specimen was PBMCs, collected before TCRalphabeta/CD19-depleted stem cell transplant. The receptors derive from a girl aged 2 to 10 with aplastic anemia, due to receive a stem cell transplant.

For the CDR3, the DNA is TGCAGTGCTGTCGACAGGGAAGGGTCCAAAAACATTCAGTACTTC. Protein sequence: CSAVDREGSKNIQYF. The chain combines TRBV20-1 with TRBJ2-4, with 7 nucleotides matching TRBD1. There are 15 residues in the CDR3. Germline CDR1 and CDR2: DFQATT and SNEGSKA (reference sequence). Trimming at V came to 5 bases and at J to 2 bases, leaving 9 bases not matched to a gene.

This clonotype was seen a handful of times. V and J are TRBV6-2 or TRBV6-3 and TRBJ2-3; 11 nucleotides line up with TRBD2. Germline-derived CDR1 and CDR2 are MNHEY and SVGEGT. The CDR3 is made up of 18 amino acids. The junction had 10 bases not matched to a gene; V was cut back by 3 bases and J by 2 bases. The CDR3 coding sequence is TGTGCCAGCAGTTATTGGGCACTAGCGGGAGAGGTCACAGATACGCAGTATTTT. Translation: CASSYWALAGEVTDTQYF.

CDR3 sequence (DNA): TGCGCCAGCAGTCCCTGGGGCCCGGTGAGGGCCTTGGAGTTAGATACGCAGTATTTT. This gives the protein CASSPWGPVRALELDTQYF. The genes are TRBV5-1 and TRBJ2-3; D assignment may be TRBD1 or TRBD2 (5 bases each). Germline loops: CDR1 SGHRS, CDR2 YFSETQ. The V and J ends lost 5 bases and 5 bases respectively, with 30 bases between them. There are 19 residues in the CDR3.

Concerning this clonotype: The junction departs from germline at one end; a sequencing error may be responsible. J is TRBJ2-7 and V is TRBV28, with a possible D match to TRBD2 (5 bases). The CDR3 is made up of 11 amino acids. Germline V gives CDR1 MDHEN, CDR2 SYDVKM. In DNA form, the CDR3 reads TGTGCCAGCAGCGCGGGTTTAGAGCGGTACTTC. Its protein product is CASSAGLERYF.

This clonotype has at least ten counts. The V gene is TRBV9, the J gene TRBJ2-6; possible D gene TRBD1, 6 bases. The CDR3 consists of 13 residues. CDR1 and CDR2 from the germline V gene are SGDLS and YYNGEE. Between the trimmed V and J ends, which lost 9 bases and 3 bases, there was a span of 10 bases. The CDR3 nucleotides are TGTGCCACAGGGGATTTTGGGGCCAACGTCCTGACTTTC. Protein product: CATGDFGANVLTF.

This clonotype was detected only a few times. CDR3 sequence (DNA): TGCAGTGCTTTTTCCAGAGACAGGGGGGAACCGAACACTGAAGCTTTCTTT. This gives the protein CSAFSRDRGEPNTEAFF. V and J are TRBV20-1 and TRBJ1-1; 9 nucleotides line up with TRBD1. The CDR3 contains 17 residues. Germline loops: CDR1 DFQATT, CDR2 SNEGSKA (reference sequence). Trimming took 5 bases from V and 1 from J; bases not matched to a gene: 14.

The chain employs TRBV5-1 and TRBJ2-7, with no clear D. V shed 1 base and J shed 1 base, with 9 bases lying between them. Germline CDR1 SGHRS, CDR2 YFSETQ. This CDR3 is built from 14 residues. CDR3 sequence (DNA): TGCGCCAGCAGCTTGATCGCGGATTCCTACGAGCAGTACTTC. Residues: CASSLIADSYEQYF.

This clonotype appeared many times. The rearrangement joins TRBV6-5 to TRBJ2-1; 10 bases line up with TRBD2. Germline CDR1 is MNHEY and CDR2 is SVGAGI. The trim removed 2 bases at V and 6 bases at J, leaving 1 base unmatched. The length of the CDR3 is 14 residues. The CDR3 sequence is CASSYPSGSNEQFF. The CDR3 DNA sequence: TGTGCCAGCAGTTACCCTAGCGGGAGCAATGAGCAGTTCTTC.

V is TRBV20-1 and J is TRBJ2-7; 7 positions agree with TRBD2. The trim removed 3 bases at V and 3 bases at J, leaving 5 bases unmatched. CDR1 is DFQATT, CDR2 SNEGSKA, per germline (reference sequence). This CDR3 is 13 amino acids long. The CDR3: CSASGGDRYEQYF. The CDR3 nucleotides are TGCAGTGCTAGTGGGGGGGATCGCTACGAGCAGTACTTC.

This rearrangement joins TRBV15 to TRBJ1-5; D is unclear. Trimming cost V 3 bases and J 1 base, with 4 bases left between them. The CDR3 has 13 amino acids. From germline, CDR1 is LNHNV and CDR2 YYDKDF (reference sequence). CDR3 DNA: TGTGCCACCAGCAGGGGAAGCAATCAGCCCCAGCATTTT. Translating it yields CATSRGSNQPQHF.

This clonotype came up many times. V and J are TRBV9 and TRBJ2-6; D is perhaps TRBD1 or TRBD2 (5 bases each). This CDR3 has 16 amino acids. Germline assignment: CDR1 SGDLS and CDR2 YYNGEE. The V end was cut by 0 bases, the J end by 0 bases, with 7 bases between. CDR3 sequence: CASSVEGSSGANVLTF. DNA of the CDR3: TGTGCCAGCAGCGTAGAGGGGAGCTCTGGGGCCAACGTCCTGACTTTC.

This clonotype was recorded at least ten times. The V and J genes are TRBV20-1 and TRBJ2-3; 9 bases are shared with TRBD2. Germline trimming cut 5 bases from V and 0 bases from J; bases unmatched to any gene: 9. Germline values: CDR1 DFQATT, CDR2 SNEGSKA (reference sequence). CDR3 size: 16 residues. The CDR3 nucleotides read TGCAGTGCTTCGTTCCTAGCGGGACATAGCACAGATACGCAGTATTTT. This gives the protein CSASFLAGHSTDTQYF.

This clonotype was detected many times. The chain joins TRBV2 to TRBJ1-6; 8 bases agree with TRBD1. Losses at the gene ends were 6 bases for V and 0 bases for J; bases not matched to a gene: 4. In germline, CDR1 is SNHLY, CDR2 FYNNEI. CDR3 length: 16 residues. DNA of the CDR3: TGTGCCAGCAGAGGACAGGGCTTCTCCTATAATTCACCCCTCCACTTT. Amino acids: CASRGQGFSYNSPLHF.

This clonotype occurred many times. CDR3 coding DNA: TGTGCCAGCAGCTTGGCGGGCGCCCCGGGGTACAATGAGCAGTTCTTC. Translation: CASSLAGAPGYNEQFF. The gene calls are TRBV5-5 and TRBJ2-1; a possible D gene is TRBD2 (5 bases). The CDR3 contains 16 residues. The V end was cut by 0 bases, the J end by 4 bases, with 14 bases between. Germline V gives CDR1 SGHKS, CDR2 YYEKEE (reference sequence). The full variable domain, its missing parts supplied by reference TRBV5-5 and TRBJ2-1, is DAGVTQSPTHLIKTRGQQVTLRCSPISGHKSVSWYQQVLGQGPQFIFQYYEKEERGRGNFPDRFSARQFPNYSSELNVNALLLGDSALYLCASSLAGAPGYNEQFFGPGTRLTVL.

This rearrangement joins TRBV5-1 to TRBJ2-5, with TRBD2 matching over 8 bases. V gave up 0 bases and J gave up 5 bases; unmatched junction bases: 9. This CDR3 is 16 amino acids long. Per the germline V gene, CDR1 is SGHRS and CDR2 is YFSETQ. The CDR3 region has the DNA TGCGCCAGCAGCTTGGGAGTAGCGGGAAGATTGGAGACCCAGTACTTC. Translation: CASSLGVAGRLETQYF.

This clonotype was seen more than once but under ten times. At one end, the junction sequence differs from germline, possibly due to a read error. The V gene is TRBV28, the J gene TRBJ2-5; D is possibly TRBD1 (6 bases). Per germline, CDR1 MDHEN and CDR2 SYDVKM. The CDR3 spans 16 residues. CDR3 sequence reads: CASSLWDRDTQETQYF. In DNA form, the CDR3 reads TGTGCCAGCAGTCTATGGGACCGGGACACCCAAGAGACCCAGTACTTC.

The chain recombines TRBV5-1 with TRBJ2-5; D perhaps matches TRBD2 (7 bases). The CDR3 runs to 16 residues. Germline loops: CDR1 SGHRS, CDR2 YFSETQ. Between the trimmed V and J ends, which lost 4 bases and 1 base, there was a span of 17 bases. For the CDR3, the DNA is TGCGCCAGCAGCCCCGGGGGCGGGGGAGCCCAAGAGACCCAGTACTTC. Amino acids: CASSPGGGGAQETQYF.

This clonotype was counted ten times or more. V gene TRBV29-1 combines with J gene TRBJ2-7; no reliable D call. This CDR3 spans 13 amino acids. Per germline, CDR1 SQVTM and CDR2 ANQGSEA. Trimming removed 3 bases at V and 2 bases at J, with 11 bases between. Written as DNA, the CDR3 is TGCAGCGTTGAGCAGGAAACCGCCTACGAGCAGTACTTC. As protein: CSVEQETAYEQYF.

This chain uses TRBV6-1 with TRBJ2-1; a weak D match, TRBD2 (6 bases). The V gene's germline CDR1 is MNHNS and CDR2 SASEGT. V was clipped by 7 bases and J by 0 bases, with 16 bases between them. The CDR3 is 16 residues long. The CDR3 here is CASTRDSGSSYNEQFF. The DNA for the CDR3 is TGTGCCAGCACGAGGGATAGCGGTAGCTCCTACAATGAGCAGTTCTTC.

J is TRBJ2-3 and V is TRBV10-3, with TRBD2 identical over 8 bases. Germline values: CDR1 ENHRY, CDR2 SYGVKD. This CDR3 comprises 17 residues. The V and J ends lost 0 bases and 6 bases, in that order; junction bases with no gene match: 11. The CDR3 loop reads CAISESMSGRWKDTQYF. In DNA, the CDR3 is TGTGCCATCAGTGAGTCGATGAGCGGGAGATGGAAGGATACGCAGTATTTT.

This clonotype was seen only a few times. This chain links TRBV7-2 with TRBJ1-4, with 7 bases matching TRBD1. With V trimmed by 1 base and J by 7 bases, 6 bases remained unmatched. The CDR3 totals 15 residues. Germline V lookup: CDR1 SGHTA, CDR2 FQGNSA. CDR3 DNA: TGTGCCAGCAGCTTAGGCGCCAGGGGGGGTGAAAAACTGTTTTTT. It encodes CASSLGARGGEKLFF.